The T cell receptor beta chain under discussion was sequenced for a study of blood T cell repertoires in COVID-19. For the study at large: Sites across the United States, Italy and Spain contributed samples from acute and convalescent COVID-19. T cells, B-cell-depleted T cells, or PBMCs provided the cDNA or gDNA that served as material.

The V gene's germline CDR1 is MNHEY and CDR2 SVGEGT. Trimming at V came to 6 bases and at J to 5 bases, leaving 10 bases not matched to a gene. This CDR3 has 16 amino acids. Per the original methods: Reference gene primers were amplified, and this amplification served to estimate nucleated cell counts. Sequencing used immunoSEQ multiplex PCR; TCRdb keeps in-frame clones, though not all of them. V and J calls and clone size come straight from that table; D and trimming were deduced from the DNA. Counted here are 100,000 or so clones, around 76% occurring once; the ten biggest clones make up roughly 21%.

The sequenced material came from peripheral blood. The V gene is TRBV6-2 or TRBV6-3, the J gene TRBJ1-2; 12 bases agree with TRBD1. This TCR was recovered from a woman aged 70-85 years with acute or convalescent COVID-19. The CDR3 sequence: CASSHRPGQGAYGYTF. The CDR3 DNA reads as TGTGCCAGCAGCCACAGACCGGGACAGGGGGCATATGGCTACACCTTC.